This TCR beta chain was observed in a study of blood T cell repertoires in COVID-19. Study-level information: COVID-19 samples, acute and convalescent, were from the United States, Italy and Spain.

Adults between roughly 18 and 95 years of age took part from fewer than 30 US areas. Cohort placement rested on clinical history that participants reported themselves. All exposed participants met a person with COVID-19 within 2 weeks before entering the study. TCRdb keeps only in-frame clones here, not all; method: immunoSEQ multiplex PCR. The sample has 250,000 or so clones, around nine tenths seen once; the top ten hold 3% to 3.5%. On this clone: This same CDR3 is encoded by further DNA sequences in the sample.

The material sequenced was PBMCs or T cells enriched from blood (not recorded which). This clonotype was obtained from a woman aged 40 to 49 who had been exposed to COVID-19.

The CDR3 region is CASSFDSSYNSPLHF. The DNA of the CDR3 is TGTGCCAGCAGTTTCGACAGCTCCTATAATTCACCCCTCCACTTT. This chain connects TRBV28 to TRBJ1-6; tentative D call: TRBD1 (5 bases). The CDR3 runs to 15 residues. V lost 3 bases and J lost 0, with 6 bases in between. CDR1 and CDR2 from the germline V gene are MDHEN and SYDVKM.